This TCR beta chain was documented in a study of cytomegalovirus exposure and HLA in healthy donors. The PCR had 60 Vbeta and 13 Jbeta primers. The method was immunoSEQ multiplex PCR; TCRdb's version includes in-frame clones alone and lacks a portion of them. The sample has 95,000 to 150,000 clones, 81% seen once. Each donor's status was that of a healthy bone marrow donor. Whole-study findings and limits: Presence/absence analyses assumed roughly uniform sequencing depth across donors, which may not hold. It was reported in a later analysis that an Asian-associated ancestry cluster showed fewer N-insertions than the approximately 670-donor mean.

Concerning this clone itself: Antigen: not known.

The clonotype originates from a woman between 35 and 50 years old in good health and CMV-seronegative. The sample taken for sequencing was PBMCs.

CDR3 region: CAWNPLLRQGPTEAFF. The CDR3, as DNA: TGTGCCTGGAATCCCCTACTAAGACAGGGCCCCACTGAAGCTTTCTTT. The rearrangement uses TRBV30 and TRBJ1-1, with 7 bases that match TRBD1. V lost 4 bases, J lost 4 bases, and 15 bases stayed unmatched. The CDR3 consists of 16 residues. Per the germline V gene, CDR1 is GTSNPN and CDR2 is SVGIG (reference sequence).